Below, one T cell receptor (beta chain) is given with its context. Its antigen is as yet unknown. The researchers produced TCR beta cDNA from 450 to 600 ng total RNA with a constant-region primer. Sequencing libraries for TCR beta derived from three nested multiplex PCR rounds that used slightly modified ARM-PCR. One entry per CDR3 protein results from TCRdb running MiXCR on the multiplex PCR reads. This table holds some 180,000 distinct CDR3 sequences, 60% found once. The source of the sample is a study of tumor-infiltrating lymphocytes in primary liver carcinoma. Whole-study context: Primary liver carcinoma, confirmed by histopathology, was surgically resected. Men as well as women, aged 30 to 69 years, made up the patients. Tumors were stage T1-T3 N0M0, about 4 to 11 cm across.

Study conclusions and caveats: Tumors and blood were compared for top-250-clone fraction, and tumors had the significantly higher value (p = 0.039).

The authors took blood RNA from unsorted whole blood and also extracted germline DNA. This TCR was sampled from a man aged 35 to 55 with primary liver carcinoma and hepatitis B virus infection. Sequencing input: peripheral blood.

Here the CDR3 reads CASSELGMIYEQYF. CDR3 sequence (DNA): TGTGCCAGCAGTGAGCTAGGGATGATTTACGAGCAGTACTTC. The chain is built from TRBV2 and TRBJ2-7, with D hard to call. With 3 bases removed from V and 4 bases from J, the gap between germline ends came to 13 bases. There are 14 residues in the CDR3. The V gene's germline CDR1 is SNHLY and CDR2 FYNNEI.